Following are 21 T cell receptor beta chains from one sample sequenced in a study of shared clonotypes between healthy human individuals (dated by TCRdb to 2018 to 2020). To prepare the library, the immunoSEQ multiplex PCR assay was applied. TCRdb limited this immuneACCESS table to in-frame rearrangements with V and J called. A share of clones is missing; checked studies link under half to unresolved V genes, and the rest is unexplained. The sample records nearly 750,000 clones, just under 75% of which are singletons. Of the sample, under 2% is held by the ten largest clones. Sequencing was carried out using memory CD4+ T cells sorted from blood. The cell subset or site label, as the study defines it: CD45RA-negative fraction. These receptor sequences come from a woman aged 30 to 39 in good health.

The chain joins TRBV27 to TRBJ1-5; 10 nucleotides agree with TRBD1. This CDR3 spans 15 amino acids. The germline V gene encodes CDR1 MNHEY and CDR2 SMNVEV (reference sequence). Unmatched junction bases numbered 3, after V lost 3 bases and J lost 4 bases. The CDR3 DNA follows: TGTGCCAGCAGTTTTGCGGGACAGGGGAATCAGCCCCAGCATTTT. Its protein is CASSFAGQGNQPQHF.

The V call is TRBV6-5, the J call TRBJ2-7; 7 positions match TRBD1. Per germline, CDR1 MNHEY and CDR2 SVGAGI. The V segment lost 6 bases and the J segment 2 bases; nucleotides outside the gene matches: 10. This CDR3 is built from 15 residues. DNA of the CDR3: TGTGCCAGCAGCGCCCGGGACAGAGCAACCTACGAGCAGTACTTC. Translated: CASSARDRATYEQYF.

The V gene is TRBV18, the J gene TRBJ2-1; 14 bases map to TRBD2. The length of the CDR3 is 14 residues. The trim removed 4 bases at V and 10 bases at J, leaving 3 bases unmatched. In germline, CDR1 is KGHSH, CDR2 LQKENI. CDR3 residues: CASSHRTSGREQFF. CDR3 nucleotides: TGTGCCAGCTCACACCGGACTAGCGGGAGGGAGCAGTTCTTC.

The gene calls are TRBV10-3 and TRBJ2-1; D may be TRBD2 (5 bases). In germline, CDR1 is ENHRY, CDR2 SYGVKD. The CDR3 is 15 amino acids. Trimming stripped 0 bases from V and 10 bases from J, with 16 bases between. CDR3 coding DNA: TGTGCCATCAGTGAGTCGGGGAGTAGGGCTTTAGAGCAGTTCTTC. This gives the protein CAISESGSRALEQFF.

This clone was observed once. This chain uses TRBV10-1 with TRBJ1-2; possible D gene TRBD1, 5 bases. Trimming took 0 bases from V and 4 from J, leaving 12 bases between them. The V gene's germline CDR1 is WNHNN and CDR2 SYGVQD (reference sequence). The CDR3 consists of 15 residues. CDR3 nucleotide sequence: TGCGCCAGCAGTGAGTCGGCTGGGGGGGGCTATGGCTACACCTTC. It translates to CASSESAGGGYGYTF.

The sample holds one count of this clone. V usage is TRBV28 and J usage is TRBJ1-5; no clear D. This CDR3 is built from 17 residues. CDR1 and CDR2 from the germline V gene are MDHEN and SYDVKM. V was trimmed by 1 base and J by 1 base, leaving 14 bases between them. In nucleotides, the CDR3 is TGTGCCAGCAGTTTATCGGAAGGGAGCTGGAGCAATCAGCCCCAGCATTTT. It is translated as CASSLSEGSWSNQPQHF.

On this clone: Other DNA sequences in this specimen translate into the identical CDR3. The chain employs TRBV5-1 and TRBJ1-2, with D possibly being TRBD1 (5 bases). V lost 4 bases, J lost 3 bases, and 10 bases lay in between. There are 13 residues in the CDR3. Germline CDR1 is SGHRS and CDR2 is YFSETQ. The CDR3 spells CASSLGTDYGYTF. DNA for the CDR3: TGCGCCAGCAGCCTCGGGACTGACTATGGCTACACCTTC.

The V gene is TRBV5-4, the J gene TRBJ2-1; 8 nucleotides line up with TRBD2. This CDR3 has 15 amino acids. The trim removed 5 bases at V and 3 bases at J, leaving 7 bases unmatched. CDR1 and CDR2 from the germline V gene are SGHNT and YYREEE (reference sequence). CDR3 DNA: TGTGCCAGCAGAATCGCGGGGGGACGCTACAATGAGCAGTTCTTC. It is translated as CASRIAGGRYNEQFF.

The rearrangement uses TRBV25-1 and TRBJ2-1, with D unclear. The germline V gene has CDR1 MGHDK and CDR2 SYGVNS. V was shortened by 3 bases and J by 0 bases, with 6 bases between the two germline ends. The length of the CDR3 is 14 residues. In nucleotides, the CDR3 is TGTGCCAGCAGTGACGAGAACTCCTACAATGAGCAGTTCTTC. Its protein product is CASSDENSYNEQFF.

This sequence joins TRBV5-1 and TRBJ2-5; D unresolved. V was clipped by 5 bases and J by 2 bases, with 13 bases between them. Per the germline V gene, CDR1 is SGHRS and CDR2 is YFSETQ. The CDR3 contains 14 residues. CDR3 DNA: TGCGCCAGCAGACATCCTTGGAGACAAGAGACCCAGTACTTC. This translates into CASRHPWRQETQYF.

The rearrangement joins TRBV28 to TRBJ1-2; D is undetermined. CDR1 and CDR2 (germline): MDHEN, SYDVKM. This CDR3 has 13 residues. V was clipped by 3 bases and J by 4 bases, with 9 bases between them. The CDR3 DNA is TGTGCCAGCAGTTTCGGAGGAATCTATGGCTACACCTTC. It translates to CASSFGGIYGYTF.

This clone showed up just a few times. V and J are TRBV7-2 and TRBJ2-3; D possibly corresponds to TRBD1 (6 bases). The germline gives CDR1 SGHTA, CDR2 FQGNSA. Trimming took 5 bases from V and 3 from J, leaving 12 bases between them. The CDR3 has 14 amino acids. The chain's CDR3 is CASSVRGRTDTQYF. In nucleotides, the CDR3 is TGTGCCAGCAGCGTCAGGGGAAGGACAGATACGCAGTATTTT.

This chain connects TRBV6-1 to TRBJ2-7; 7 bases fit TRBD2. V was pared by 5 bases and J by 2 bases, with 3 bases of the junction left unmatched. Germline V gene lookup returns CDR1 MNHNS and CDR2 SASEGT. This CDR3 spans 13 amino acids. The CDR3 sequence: CASSLADAYEQYF. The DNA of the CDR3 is TGTGCCAGCAGTCTAGCGGACGCCTACGAGCAGTACTTC.

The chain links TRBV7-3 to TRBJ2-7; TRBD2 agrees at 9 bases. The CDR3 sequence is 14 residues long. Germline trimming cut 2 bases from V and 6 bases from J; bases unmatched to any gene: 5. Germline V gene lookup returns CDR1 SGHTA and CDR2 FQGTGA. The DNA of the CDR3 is TGTGCCAGCAGCTTACATAGCGGGAGTTTCGAGCAGTACTTC. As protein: CASSLHSGSFEQYF.

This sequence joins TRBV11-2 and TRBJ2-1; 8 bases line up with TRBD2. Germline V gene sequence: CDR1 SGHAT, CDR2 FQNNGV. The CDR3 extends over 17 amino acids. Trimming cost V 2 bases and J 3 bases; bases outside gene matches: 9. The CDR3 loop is CASSLTGGRSSYNEQFF. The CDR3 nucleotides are TGTGCCAGCAGCTTAACGGGCGGGAGGTCCAGCTACAATGAGCAGTTCTTC.

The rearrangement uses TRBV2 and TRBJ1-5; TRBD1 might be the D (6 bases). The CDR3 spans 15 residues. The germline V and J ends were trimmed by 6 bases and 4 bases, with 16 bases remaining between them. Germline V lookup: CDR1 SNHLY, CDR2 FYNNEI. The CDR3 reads CASSRKRQENQPQHF. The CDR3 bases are TGTGCCAGCAGCCGAAAAAGACAGGAGAATCAGCCCCAGCATTTT.

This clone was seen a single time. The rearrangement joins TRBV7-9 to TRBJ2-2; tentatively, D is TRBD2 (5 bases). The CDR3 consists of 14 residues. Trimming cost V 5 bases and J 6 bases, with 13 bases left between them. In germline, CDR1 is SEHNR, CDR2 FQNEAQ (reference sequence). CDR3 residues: CASSPSDGAGELFF. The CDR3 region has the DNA TGTGCCAGCAGCCCCTCGGACGGGGCCGGGGAGCTGTTTTTT.

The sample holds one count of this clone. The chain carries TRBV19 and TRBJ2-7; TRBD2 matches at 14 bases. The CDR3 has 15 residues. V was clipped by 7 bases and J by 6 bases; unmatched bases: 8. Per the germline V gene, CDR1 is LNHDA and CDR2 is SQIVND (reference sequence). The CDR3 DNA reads TGTGCCAGTACCATCGGGGGACTAGCGGGAGCCGAGCAGTACTTC. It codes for CASTIGGLAGAEQYF.

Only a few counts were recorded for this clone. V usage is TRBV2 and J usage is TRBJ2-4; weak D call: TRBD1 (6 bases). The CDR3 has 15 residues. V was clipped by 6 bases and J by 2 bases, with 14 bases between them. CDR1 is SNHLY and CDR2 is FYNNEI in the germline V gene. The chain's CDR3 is CASRNDRWTKNIQYF. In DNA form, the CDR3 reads TGTGCCAGCAGAAACGACAGGTGGACCAAAAACATTCAGTACTTC.

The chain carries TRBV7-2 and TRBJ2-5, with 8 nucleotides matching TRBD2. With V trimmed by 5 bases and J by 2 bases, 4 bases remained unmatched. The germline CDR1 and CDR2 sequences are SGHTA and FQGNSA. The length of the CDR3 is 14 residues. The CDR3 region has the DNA TGTGCCAGCAGCCGGGGACTAGATCAAGAGACCCAGTACTTC. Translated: CASSRGLDQETQYF.

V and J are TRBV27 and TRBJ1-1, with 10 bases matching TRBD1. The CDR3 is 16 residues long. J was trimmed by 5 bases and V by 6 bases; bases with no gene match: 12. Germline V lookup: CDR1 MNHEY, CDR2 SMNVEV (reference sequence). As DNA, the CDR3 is TGTGCCAGCAGCCCTATCTCGGGACAGGGGAAGACTGAAGCTTTCTTT. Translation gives CASSPISGQGKTEAFF.